A single sample gave rise to the 2 T cell receptor beta chains below, sequenced in a study of T cells after yellow fever vaccination. Via MiXCR, TCRdb re-called the 5' RACE reads, giving one row per CDR3 protein. This sample carries approximately 300,000 distinct CDR3 sequences, about 10% of them seen once, and the ten largest clones take over 3%. The sample was CD4+ T cells sorted from PBMCs, taken 45 days after the yellow fever booster vaccination. These receptors all come from a man between 18 and 29 years old who received the YFV17D yellow fever vaccine.

The chain combines TRBV7-9 with TRBJ2-3, with D possibly TRBD2 on 6 matching bases. Germline V gene sequence: CDR1 SEHNR, CDR2 FQNEAQ (reference sequence). This CDR3 spans 14 amino acids. V lost 5 bases and J lost 4, with 13 bases in between. In DNA form, the CDR3 reads TGTGCCAGCAGCGTCGGGAGTTGGGCAGATACGCAGTATTTT. It specifies CASSVGSWADTQYF.

The J gene is TRBJ1-5, the V gene TRBV7-6; D may be TRBD1 (5 bases). In germline, CDR1 is SGHVS, CDR2 FNYEAQ. With 11 bases removed from V and 2 bases from J, the gap between germline ends came to 16 bases. The CDR3 consists of 14 residues. CDR3 loop: CARPAGAGNQPQHF. In nucleotides, the CDR3 is TGTGCCCGTCCAGCTGGGGCTGGCAATCAGCCCCAGCATTTT.